These 26 T cell receptor beta chains came from one sample sequenced in a study of T cell responses to AZD1222 COVID-19 vaccine. TCRdb's table, derived via immunoSEQ multiplex PCR, lists solely in-frame clones and lacks some. The top ten hold roughly 3% of the sample, which has some 97,000 clones, 85% to 90% seen once. This sample comprised peripheral blood, obtained on day 0 of AZD1222 vaccination. Receptor source: an adult in good health.

V usage is TRBV19 and J usage is TRBJ1-5, with a weak D call TRBD1 (5 bases). Germline CDR1 reads LNHDA; CDR2 reads SQIVND (reference sequence). The CDR3 runs to 15 residues. V lost 2 bases and J lost 2, with 10 bases in between. CDR3 region: CASSIRGTGNQPQHF. CDR3 nucleotide sequence: TGTGCCAGTAGTATAAGGGGAACGGGCAATCAGCCCCAGCATTTT.

This chain connects TRBV7-9 to TRBJ1-1; TRBD1 aligns across 8 bases. J was trimmed by 5 bases and V by 6 bases; bases with no gene match: 5. Germline V gene sequence: CDR1 SEHNR, CDR2 FQNEAQ (reference sequence). The CDR3 consists of 13 residues. This CDR3 reads CASSLQGETEAFF. The CDR3 DNA reads TGTGCCAGCAGTCTACAGGGGGAGACTGAAGCTTTCTTT.

The genes are TRBV18 and TRBJ1-5; D gene unclear. Between the trimmed V and J ends, which lost 0 bases and 3 bases, there was a span of 12 bases. The CDR3 has 16 amino acids. Germline CDR1 KGHSH, CDR2 LQKENI. The CDR3 DNA follows: TGTGCCAGCTCACCACCGGGGTCCCTTGACAATCAGCCCCAGCATTTT. Protein product: CASSPPGSLDNQPQHF.

This chain joins TRBV4-1 and TRBJ2-7; weak D call: TRBD1 (6 bases). Trimming removed 1 base at V and 3 bases at J, with 13 bases between. The CDR3 is made up of 15 amino acids. Germline loops: CDR1 MGHRA, CDR2 YSYEKL. The CDR3 DNA reads TGCGCCAGCAGCCAAGTTTTTGGACAGAGCTACGAGCAGTACTTC. This translates into CASSQVFGQSYEQYF.

The chain uses TRBV3-1 (or the pseudogene TRBV3-2) and TRBJ1-1; unclear D gene. The CDR3 totals 13 residues. V lost 6 bases to trimming and J lost 1 base, with 9 bases between them. Per germline, CDR1 LGHDT and CDR2 YNNKEL (reference sequence). Written as DNA, the CDR3 is TGTGCCAGCAGTAAAGTGAGGAACACTGAAGCTTTCTTT. Translation: CASSKVRNTEAFF.

The chain uses TRBV3-1 (or the pseudogene TRBV3-2) and TRBJ2-3; D call uncertain. The CDR3 sequence is 13 residues long. Looked up from germline, CDR1 is LGHDT and CDR2 is YNNKEL (reference sequence). The ends were cut back, 4 bases at V and 3 bases at J, with 8 bases in the middle. The CDR3 DNA reads TGTGCCAGCAGCCGAAGAGAGACAGATACGCAGTATTTT. Its protein is CASSRRETDTQYF.

The genes are TRBV4-3 and TRBJ2-3; D unresolved. V lost 0 bases, J lost 0 bases, and 10 bases lay in between. The CDR3 length is 16 residues. The germline CDR1 and CDR2 sequences are LGHNA and YSLEER. CDR3 nucleotide sequence: TGCGCCAGCAGCCAAGATGCCGGGCAGAGCACAGATACGCAGTATTTT. It encodes CASSQDAGQSTDTQYF.

The V call is TRBV20-1, the J call TRBJ2-1; D call uncertain. The CDR3 has 10 amino acids. V lost 3 bases to trimming and J lost 8 bases, with 5 bases between them. The V gene's germline CDR1 is DFQATT and CDR2 SNEGSKA (reference sequence). The CDR3 region is CSASRYEQFF. CDR3 DNA: TGCAGTGCTAGCCGGTATGAGCAGTTCTTC.

This clone is a singleton in its sample. This rearrangement joins TRBV3-1 (or the pseudogene TRBV3-2) to TRBJ2-2, with 8 bases aligning to TRBD1. The junction had 7 bases not matched to a gene; V was cut back by 4 bases and J by 6 bases. CDR1 and CDR2 from the germline V gene are LGHDT and YNNKEL (reference sequence). The CDR3 extends over 15 amino acids. Here the CDR3 reads CASSPRDRSAGELFF. CDR3 nucleotides: TGTGCCAGCAGCCCCCGGGACAGGTCGGCCGGGGAGCTGTTTTTT.

The genes are TRBV7-2 and TRBJ1-6; tentative D call: TRBD1 (6 bases). The CDR3 loop spans 13 amino acids. Trimming took off 5 bases at V and 10 bases at J, with 12 bases between the two ends. Germline loops: CDR1 SGHTA, CDR2 FQGNSA. The CDR3 loop reads CASSRQARSPLHF. CDR3 sequence (DNA): TGTGCCAGCAGCCGACAGGCACGGTCACCCCTCCACTTT.

The chain links TRBV24-1 to TRBJ2-2; D tentatively reads TRBD1 or TRBD2 (6 bases each). This CDR3 spans 15 amino acids. Trimming removed 4 bases at V and 9 bases at J, with 17 bases between. Germline-derived CDR1 and CDR2 are KGHDR and SFDVKD. The CDR3: CATSDSKGGHRELFF. CDR3 nucleotide sequence: TGTGCCACCAGTGACTCTAAAGGGGGGCACCGGGAGCTGTTTTTT.

The gene calls are TRBV27 and TRBJ2-7, with TRBD1 matching over 7 bases. The V gene's germline CDR1 is MNHEY and CDR2 SMNVEV (reference sequence). Losses at the gene ends were 3 bases for V and 4 bases for J; bases not matched to a gene: 6. This CDR3 comprises 14 residues. The CDR3 loop is CASSFHRDSYEQYF. In nucleotides, the CDR3 is TGTGCCAGCAGTTTCCACCGGGACAGTTACGAGCAGTACTTC.

The chain links TRBV2 to TRBJ2-3; the D gene is possibly TRBD1 (5 bases). With 4 bases removed from V and 6 bases from J, the gap between germline ends came to 14 bases. This CDR3 has 14 amino acids. Germline CDR1 and CDR2: SNHLY and FYNNEI. Here the CDR3 DNA reads TGTGCCAGCAGTGGGATGCAGGGAACTGATACGCAGTATTTT. It encodes CASSGMQGTDTQYF.

This rearrangement joins TRBV7-2 to TRBJ1-1, with TRBD1 matching over 7 bases. J was trimmed by 4 bases and V by 1 base; bases with no gene match: 12. There are 17 residues in the CDR3. Germline CDR1 SGHTA, CDR2 FQGNSA. Here the CDR3 DNA reads TGTGCCAGCAGCTTAGGGGACAAACAGGGGTGGAGCACTGAAGCTTTCTTT. Translating it yields CASSLGDKQGWSTEAFF. Full variable domain (outside the CDR3, taken from reference TRBV7-2 and TRBJ1-1): GAGVSQSPSNKVTEKGKDVELRCDPISGHTALYWYRQSLGQGLEFLIYFQGNSAPDKSGLPSDRFSAERTGGSVSTLTIQRTQQEDSAVYLCASSLGDKQGWSTEAFFGQGTRLTVV.

The chain employs TRBV25-1 and TRBJ2-7; 9 bases agree with TRBD1. Germline V CDR1 and CDR2: MGHDK, SYGVNS. This CDR3 comprises 17 residues. The V segment lost 2 bases and the J segment 6 bases; nucleotides outside the gene matches: 14. DNA for the CDR3: TGTGCCAGCAGTGAAAGGGGCAGTGGACAGGGGTCGGGCGAGCAGTACTTC. Translation gives CASSERGSGQGSGEQYF.

This rearrangement joins TRBV5-5 to TRBJ2-7; the D is unclear. The CDR3 spans 11 residues. The V gene lost 2 bases and the J gene lost 3 bases, with 3 bases spanning the gap. Germline lookup yields CDR1 SGHKS and CDR2 YYEKEE (reference sequence). The CDR3: CASSFNYEQYF. CDR3 DNA sequence: TGTGCCAGCAGCTTCAACTACGAGCAGTACTTC. The full variable domain, in which reference TRBV5-5 and TRBJ2-7 provide the parts outside the CDR3, is DAGVTQSPTHLIKTRGQQVTLRCSPISGHKSVSWYQQVLGQGPQFIFQYYEKEERGRGNFPDRFSARQFPNYSSELNVNALLLGDSALYLCASSFNYEQYFGPGTRLTVT.

This chain uses TRBV7-2 with TRBJ1-4, with TRBD1 matching 7 bases. V dropped 5 bases and J dropped 6; count of bases not matched to a gene: 9. Germline CDR1 reads SGHTA; CDR2 reads FQGNSA. The CDR3 sequence is 15 residues long. The CDR3 DNA reads as TGTGCCAGCAGCCCAGGGGGTGCTGGCTATGAAAAACTGTTTTTT. Its protein product is CASSPGGAGYEKLFF. Drawing the rest from reference TRBV7-2 and TRBJ1-4, the complete variable domain is GAGVSQSPSNKVTEKGKDVELRCDPISGHTALYWYRQSLGQGLEFLIYFQGNSAPDKSGLPSDRFSAERTGGSVSTLTIQRTQQEDSAVYLCASSPGGAGYEKLFFGSGTQLSVL.

This chain uses TRBV5-1 with TRBJ1-2, with no clear D. CDR3 length: 15 residues. The germline V gene has CDR1 SGHRS and CDR2 YFSETQ. The ends were cut back, 0 bases at V and 8 bases at J, with 17 bases in the middle. CDR3 nucleotide sequence: TGCGCCAGCAGCTTGGGGGCTGGCTTAGTAGACGGCTACACCTTC. Encoded protein: CASSLGAGLVDGYTF.

V gene TRBV7-2 combines with J gene TRBJ1-2; TRBD1 matches 7 bases. Trimming cost V 5 bases and J 7 bases; bases outside gene matches: 10. The CDR3 is 14 residues long. Germline loops: CDR1 SGHTA, CDR2 FQGNSA. CDR3 sequence (DNA): TGTGCCAGCAGCGAGGGGGCGCGGGCGACTGGCTACACCTTC. Translated, it gives CASSEGARATGYTF.

This clone was seen just once. V gene TRBV5-6 combines with J gene TRBJ1-1; D unresolved. V was cut by 1 base and J by 1 base, with 11 bases left in between. Germline loops: CDR1 SGHDT, CDR2 YYEEEE. The CDR3 runs to 15 residues. The chain's CDR3 is CASSLLGSQNTEAFF. In nucleotides, the CDR3 is TGTGCCAGCAGCTTGTTGGGCAGCCAGAACACTGAAGCTTTCTTT.

The count of this clone is one. The chain uses TRBV7-9 and TRBJ2-7; 11 bases agree with TRBD2. The ends lost 5 bases at V and 2 bases at J; junction bases unmatched: 14. Germline values: CDR1 SEHNR, CDR2 FQNEAQ (reference sequence). This CDR3 is built from 18 residues. CDR3 loop: CASSPQTSGGQRTYEQYF. CDR3 bases: TGTGCCAGCAGCCCCCAAACTAGCGGGGGCCAGAGGACCTACGAGCAGTACTTC.

The chain links TRBV7-8 to TRBJ2-3; 9 positions agree with TRBD2. Germline assignment: CDR1 SGHVS and CDR2 FQNEAQ. V lost 1 base to trimming and J lost 0 bases; unmatched junction nucleotides: 5. The CDR3 runs 17 residues. The DNA of the CDR3 is TGTGCCAGCAGCTTAGGAATAGCGGGGGCGAGCACAGATACGCAGTATTTT. Translated, it gives CASSLGIAGASTDTQYF.

The V call is TRBV3-1 (or the pseudogene TRBV3-2), the J call TRBJ1-4, with 7 bases matching TRBD1. CDR3 length: 15 amino acids. The junction had 7 bases not matched to a gene; V was cut back by 5 bases and J by 4 bases. Germline CDR1 is LGHDT and CDR2 is YNNKEL (reference sequence). CDR3 bases: TGTGCCAGCAGCGCCTACAGGGGCGATAATGAAAAACTGTTTTTT. This sequence encodes CASSAYRGDNEKLFF.

The V and J genes are TRBV24-1 and TRBJ2-3, with D perhaps matching TRBD2 (5 bases). The CDR3 extends over 13 amino acids. Germline V lookup: CDR1 KGHDR, CDR2 SFDVKD. Between the trimmed V and J ends, which lost 7 bases and 3 bases, there was a span of 10 bases. This CDR3 reads CATRRTGTDTQYF. Here the CDR3 DNA reads TGTGCCACCAGGCGGACGGGGACAGATACGCAGTATTTT.

The V call is TRBV7-2, the J call TRBJ1-1, with 7 bases identical to TRBD1. There are 16 residues in the CDR3. Germline loops: CDR1 SGHTA, CDR2 FQGNSA. J lost 2 bases, V lost 1 base, and 7 bases had no gene match. As DNA, the CDR3 is TGTGCCAGCAGCTTAGAGTATAGGGGGCTAAACACTGAAGCTTTCTTT. Translated: CASSLEYRGLNTEAFF.

V usage is TRBV9 and J usage is TRBJ2-2; no firm D call. CDR3 length equals 13 residues. With 2 bases removed from V and 9 bases from J, the gap between germline ends came to 11 bases. Germline assignment: CDR1 SGDLS and CDR2 YYNGEE. The CDR3 sequence: CASSVTPIRELFF. DNA of the CDR3: TGTGCCAGCAGCGTGACTCCCATCCGGGAGCTGTTTTTT.